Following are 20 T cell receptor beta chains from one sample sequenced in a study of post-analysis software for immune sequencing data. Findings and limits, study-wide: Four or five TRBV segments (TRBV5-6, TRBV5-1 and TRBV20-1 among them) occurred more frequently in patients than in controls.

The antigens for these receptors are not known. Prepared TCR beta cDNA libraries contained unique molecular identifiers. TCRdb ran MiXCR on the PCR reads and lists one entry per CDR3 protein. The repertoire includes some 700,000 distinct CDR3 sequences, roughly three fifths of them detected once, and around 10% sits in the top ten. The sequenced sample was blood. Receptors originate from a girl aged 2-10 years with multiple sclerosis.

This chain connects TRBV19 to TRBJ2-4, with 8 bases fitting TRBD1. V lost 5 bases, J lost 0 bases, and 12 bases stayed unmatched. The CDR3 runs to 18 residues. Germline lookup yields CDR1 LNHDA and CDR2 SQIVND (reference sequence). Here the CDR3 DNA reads TGTGCCAGTAGTCAAGAGGGGGACAGGAGTATAGCCAAAAACATTCAGTACTTC. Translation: CASSQEGDRSIAKNIQYF.

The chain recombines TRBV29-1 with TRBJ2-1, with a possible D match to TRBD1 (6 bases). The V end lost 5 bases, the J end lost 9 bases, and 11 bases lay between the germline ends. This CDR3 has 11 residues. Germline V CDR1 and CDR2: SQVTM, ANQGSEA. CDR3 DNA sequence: TGCAGCGTTAACAGGGTTACTGAGCAGTTCTTC. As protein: CSVNRVTEQFF.

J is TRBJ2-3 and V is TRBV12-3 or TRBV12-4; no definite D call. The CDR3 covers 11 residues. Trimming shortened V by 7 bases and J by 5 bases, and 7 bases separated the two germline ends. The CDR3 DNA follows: TGTGCCAGCAAATACGGAGATACGCAGTATTTT. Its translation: CASKYGDTQYF.

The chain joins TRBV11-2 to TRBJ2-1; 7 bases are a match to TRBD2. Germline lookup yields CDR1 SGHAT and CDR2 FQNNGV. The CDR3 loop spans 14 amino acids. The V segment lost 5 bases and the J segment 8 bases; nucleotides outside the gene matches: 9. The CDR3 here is CASSPLTSSDEQFF. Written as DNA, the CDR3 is TGTGCCAGCAGCCCCTTGACTAGCTCCGATGAGCAGTTCTTC.

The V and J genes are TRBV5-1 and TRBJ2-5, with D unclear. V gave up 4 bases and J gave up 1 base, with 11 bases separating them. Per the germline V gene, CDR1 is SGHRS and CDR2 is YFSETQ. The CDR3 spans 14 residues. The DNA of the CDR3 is TGCGCCAGCAGCCCCCTAAGAGTCCAAGAGACCCAGTACTTC. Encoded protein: CASSPLRVQETQYF.

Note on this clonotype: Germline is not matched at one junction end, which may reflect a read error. In nucleotides, the CDR3 is TGTGCCAGCAGCTTAGCCGCGAGCTCCTGCAATGAGCAGTTCTTC. This sequence encodes CASSLAASSCNEQFF. The chain has TRBV7-8 and TRBJ2-1; the D is unclear. CDR3 size: 15 residues. Germline V gene data show CDR1 as SGHVS and CDR2 as FQNEAQ.

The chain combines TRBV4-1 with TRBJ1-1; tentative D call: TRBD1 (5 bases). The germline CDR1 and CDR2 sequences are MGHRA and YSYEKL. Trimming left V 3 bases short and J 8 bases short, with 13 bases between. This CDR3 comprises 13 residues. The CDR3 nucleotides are TGCGCCAGCAGCCAGGTGACAGCCCGGGAAGCTTTCTTT. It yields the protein CASSQVTAREAFF.

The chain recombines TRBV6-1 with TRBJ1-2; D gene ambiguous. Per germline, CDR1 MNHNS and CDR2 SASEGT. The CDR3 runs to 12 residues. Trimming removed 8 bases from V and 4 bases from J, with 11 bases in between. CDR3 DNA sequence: TGTGCCAGCGAGCCATTTCGCTATGGCTACACCTTC. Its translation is CASEPFRYGYTF.

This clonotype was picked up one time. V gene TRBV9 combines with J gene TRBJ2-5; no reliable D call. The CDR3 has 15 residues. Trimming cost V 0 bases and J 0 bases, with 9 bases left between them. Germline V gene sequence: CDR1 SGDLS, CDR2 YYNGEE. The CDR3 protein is CASSVAPRNQETQYF. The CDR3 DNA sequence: TGTGCCAGCAGCGTAGCCCCCCGGAACCAAGAGACCCAGTACTTC.

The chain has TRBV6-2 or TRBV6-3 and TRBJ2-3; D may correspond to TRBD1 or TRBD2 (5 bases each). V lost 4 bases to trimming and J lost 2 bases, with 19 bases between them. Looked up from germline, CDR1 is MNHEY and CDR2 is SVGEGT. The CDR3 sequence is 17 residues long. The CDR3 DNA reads TGTGCCAGCAGTTCCCCTGTAGCCGGGGCGCCCACAGATACGCAGTATTTT. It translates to CASSSPVAGAPTDTQYF.

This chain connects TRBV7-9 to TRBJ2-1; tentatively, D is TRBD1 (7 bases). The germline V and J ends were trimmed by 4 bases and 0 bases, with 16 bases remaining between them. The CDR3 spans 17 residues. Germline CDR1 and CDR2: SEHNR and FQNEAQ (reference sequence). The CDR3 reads CASSSGRGTDSYNEQFF. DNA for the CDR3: TGTGCCAGCAGCTCCGGTCGCGGGACAGACTCCTACAATGAGCAGTTCTTC. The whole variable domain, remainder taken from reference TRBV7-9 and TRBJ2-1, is DTGVSQNPRHKITKRGQNVTFRCDPISEHNRLYWYRQTLGQGPEFLTYFQNEAQLEKSRLLSDRFSAERPKGSFSTLEIQRTEQGDSAMYLCASSSGRGTDSYNEQFFGPGTRLTVL.

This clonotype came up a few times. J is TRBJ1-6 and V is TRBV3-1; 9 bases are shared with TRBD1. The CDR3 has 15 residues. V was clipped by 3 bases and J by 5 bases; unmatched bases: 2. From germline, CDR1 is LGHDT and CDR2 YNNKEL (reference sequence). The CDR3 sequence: CASSHGTGHNSPLHF. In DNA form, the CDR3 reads TGTGCCAGCAGCCATGGGACAGGGCATAATTCACCCCTCCACTTT.

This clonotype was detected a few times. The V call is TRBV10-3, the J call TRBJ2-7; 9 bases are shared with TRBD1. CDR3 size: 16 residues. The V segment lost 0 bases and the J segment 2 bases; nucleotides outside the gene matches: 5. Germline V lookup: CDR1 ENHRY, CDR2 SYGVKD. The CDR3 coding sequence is TGTGCCATCAGTGAGTCGCTGGGACAGGGAACCTACGAGCAGTACTTC. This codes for CAISESLGQGTYEQYF.

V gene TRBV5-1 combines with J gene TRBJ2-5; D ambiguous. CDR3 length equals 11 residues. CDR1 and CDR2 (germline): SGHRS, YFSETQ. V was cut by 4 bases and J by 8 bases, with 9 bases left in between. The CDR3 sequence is CASSLLHTQYF. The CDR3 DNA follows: TGCGCCAGCAGCCTGCTTCACACCCAGTACTTC.

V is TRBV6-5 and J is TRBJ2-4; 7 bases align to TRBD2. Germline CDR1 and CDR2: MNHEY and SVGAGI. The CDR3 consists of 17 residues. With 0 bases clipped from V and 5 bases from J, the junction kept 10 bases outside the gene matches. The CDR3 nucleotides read TGTGCCAGCAGTTACTCGAGTCCGGGACTACCAGAAAACATTCAGTACTTC. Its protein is CASSYSSPGLPENIQYF.

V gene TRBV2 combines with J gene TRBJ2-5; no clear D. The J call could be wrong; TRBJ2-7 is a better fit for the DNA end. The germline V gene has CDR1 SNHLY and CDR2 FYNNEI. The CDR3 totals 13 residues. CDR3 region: CASSSPLLYEQYF. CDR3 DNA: TGTGCCAGCTCCAGCCCACTCCTCTACGAGCAGTACTTC.

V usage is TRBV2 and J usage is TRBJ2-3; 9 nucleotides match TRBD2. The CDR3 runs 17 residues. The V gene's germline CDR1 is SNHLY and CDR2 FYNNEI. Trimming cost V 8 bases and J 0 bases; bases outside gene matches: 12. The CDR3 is CASGPGLAAYSTDTQYF. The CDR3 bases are TGTGCCAGCGGACCGGGACTAGCTGCGTATAGCACAGATACGCAGTATTTT.

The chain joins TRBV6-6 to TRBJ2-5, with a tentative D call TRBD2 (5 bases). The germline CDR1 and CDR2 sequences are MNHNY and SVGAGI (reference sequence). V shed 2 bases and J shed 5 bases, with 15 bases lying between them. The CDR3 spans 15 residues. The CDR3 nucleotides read TGTGCCAGCAGTTACAATGTGGGAGCTGCGGAGACCCAGTACTTC. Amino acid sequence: CASSYNVGAAETQYF.

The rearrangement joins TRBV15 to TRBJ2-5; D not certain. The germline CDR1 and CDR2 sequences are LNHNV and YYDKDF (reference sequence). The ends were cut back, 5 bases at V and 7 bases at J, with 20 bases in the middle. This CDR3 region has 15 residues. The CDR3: CATSEAAGPSGTQYF. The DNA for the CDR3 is TGTGCCACCAGCGAGGCGGCTGGGCCTTCGGGGACCCAGTACTTC. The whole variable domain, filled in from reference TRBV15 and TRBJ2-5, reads DAMVIQNPRYQVTQFGKPVTLSCSQTLNHNVMYWYQQKSSQAPKLLFHYYDKDFNNEADTPDNFQSRRPNTSFCFLDIRSPGLGDTAMYLCATSEAAGPSGTQYFGPGTRLLVL.

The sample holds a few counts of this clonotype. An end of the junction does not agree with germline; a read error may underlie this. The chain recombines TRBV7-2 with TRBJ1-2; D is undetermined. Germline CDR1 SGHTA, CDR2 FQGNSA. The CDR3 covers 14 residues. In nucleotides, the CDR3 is TGTGCCAGCAGCTTAACAGCTGCTAACTATGGCTACACCTTT. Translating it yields CASSLTAANYGYTF.